Each of the 8 T cell receptor beta chains below was sequenced from the same sample in a study of naive CD8 T cells in extremely preterm neonates. Data came from immunoSEQ multiplex PCR; TCRdb stores just in-frame clones and leaves some out. Of thousands of clones in the sample, less than 98% are singletons; the top ten hold under 0.7%. Cord blood came from elective full-term cesareans at roughly 37-42 weeks without labor or membrane rupture. Sequenced input: naive CD8+ T cells from cord blood. These receptors all come from a newborn in good health.

In this sample, this clone turned up once. The chain has TRBV6-6 and TRBJ1-5; D ambiguous. CDR1 is MNHNY, CDR2 SVGAGI, per germline (reference sequence). Between the trimmed V and J ends, which lost 6 bases and 4 bases, there was a span of 13 bases. There are 14 residues in the CDR3. This CDR3 reads CASSLVAANQPQHF. In DNA form, the CDR3 reads TGTGCCAGCAGCTTAGTCGCCGCGAATCAGCCCCAGCATTTT.

CDR3 amino acids: CASSLAGTSGGKNIQYF. The CDR3 bases are TGTGCCAGCAGCTTAGCGGGGACTAGCGGGGGCAAAAACATTCAGTACTTC. This chain links TRBV7-9 with TRBJ2-4; 14 bases match TRBD2. The CDR3 runs 17 residues. The J segment lost 3 bases and the V segment lost 0 bases, leaving 1 base of the junction unmatched. The germline V gene has CDR1 SEHNR and CDR2 FQNEAQ (reference sequence).

This clone was counted a single time. The chain employs TRBV9 and TRBJ2-2; maybe TRBD1 (5 bases). Germline loops: CDR1 SGDLS, CDR2 YYNGEE. There are 13 residues in the CDR3. V was cut by 0 bases and J by 5 bases, with 5 bases left in between. The CDR3 nucleotides are TGTGCCAGCAGCGTAGAGGGGACCGGGGAGCTGTTTTTT. Its protein is CASSVEGTGELFF.

The chain has TRBV7-2 and TRBJ1-1, with 8 positions matching TRBD1. Germline CDR1 SGHTA, CDR2 FQGNSA. The length of the CDR3 is 12 residues. V lost 5 bases to trimming and J lost 10 bases; unmatched junction nucleotides: 6. The CDR3 sequence: CASSPLTGGAFF. The DNA for the CDR3 is TGTGCCAGCAGCCCCCTTACAGGGGGAGCTTTCTTT. Full variable domain (rest looked up from reference TRBV7-2 and TRBJ1-1): GAGVSQSPSNKVTEKGKDVELRCDPISGHTALYWYRQSLGQGLEFLIYFQGNSAPDKSGLPSDRFSAERTGGSVSTLTIQRTQQEDSAVYLCASSPLTGGAFFGQGTRLTVV.

This sequence joins TRBV28 and TRBJ2-5; TRBD2 matches 8 bases. With V trimmed by 5 bases and J by 5 bases, 13 bases remained unmatched. This CDR3 contains 16 residues. CDR1 MDHEN and CDR2 SYDVKM come from the germline V gene. CDR3 DNA: TGTGCCAGCAGTCCCTCTCGAGCGGGAGAGGGGGAGACCCAGTACTTC. Its protein product is CASSPSRAGEGETQYF. Full variable domain (missing parts from reference TRBV28 and TRBJ2-5): DVKVTQSSRYLVKRTGEKVFLECVQDMDHENMFWYRQDPGLGLRLIYFSYDVKMKEKGDIPEGYSVSREKKERFSLILESASTNQTSMYLCASSPSRAGEGETQYFGPGTRLLVL.

V usage is TRBV7-3 and J usage is TRBJ2-3, with TRBD2 identical over 12 bases. CDR3 length: 15 residues. V was clipped by 2 bases and J by 3 bases; unmatched bases: 0. Looked up from germline, CDR1 is SGHTA and CDR2 is FQGTGA. The DNA of the CDR3 is TGTGCCAGCAGCTTAGGGACTAGCGGGACAGATACGCAGTATTTT. Translation: CASSLGTSGTDTQYF.

This clone was observed a single time. The chain is built from TRBV9 and TRBJ2-1, with 10 bases lining up with TRBD2. The CDR3 extends over 14 amino acids. V was clipped by 3 bases and J by 9 bases; unmatched bases: 6. Germline CDR1 and CDR2: SGDLS and YYNGEE. In DNA, the CDR3 is TGTGCCAGCAGCGCCGGGACTAGCGATCGTGAGCAGTTCTTC. Encoded protein: CASSAGTSDREQFF. Supplemented by reference TRBV9 and TRBJ2-1, the full variable domain reads DSGVTQTPKHLITATGQRVTLRCSPRSGDLSVYWYQQSLDQGLQFLIQYYNGEERAKGNILERFSAQQFPDLHSELNLSSLELGDSALYFCASSAGTSDREQFFGPGTRLTVL.

This chain links TRBV6-5 with TRBJ2-7; tentatively, D is TRBD2 (6 bases). Germline V lookup: CDR1 MNHEY, CDR2 SVGAGI. CDR3 length: 15 residues. V was cut by 1 base and J by 1 base, with 11 bases left in between. In nucleotides, the CDR3 is TGTGCCAGCAGTTACTTTGCGGAGGGTTCCTACGAGCAGTACTTC. Amino acids: CASSYFAEGSYEQYF.